The present T cell receptor beta chain was sequenced within a study of blood T cell repertoires in COVID-19. Study at large: COVID-19 samples, acute and convalescent, were from the United States, Italy and Spain. T cells, B-cell-depleted T cells, or PBMCs provided the cDNA or gDNA that served as material.

CDR3 length: 17 amino acids. Germline CDR1 SGHKS, CDR2 YYEKEE (reference sequence). J lost 7 bases, V lost 3 bases, and 8 bases had no gene match. Original analysis: By means of reference gene primer amplification, nucleated cell counts were estimated. The data were produced by immunoSEQ multiplex PCR, yet TCRdb's version contains in-frame clones alone and is incomplete. The V and J calls and clone size are taken from that table; D and trimming were inferred from the DNA. The data contain about 200,000 clones, less than 80% of them singletons. The TCR sequence derives from a man aged 50 to 59 who had recovered from COVID-19. This chain uses TRBV5-5 with TRBJ2-1; 15 nucleotides agree with TRBD2. The sequenced sample was peripheral blood. The CDR3 loop is CASSWTSGRAGYNEQFF. CDR3 sequence (DNA): TGTGCCAGCAGCTGGACTAGCGGGAGGGCCGGTTATAATGAGCAGTTCTTC.